The source of this T cell receptor beta chain is a study of regulatory T cells in long-lasting Graves disease. Findings and caveats of the study: Persistent disease favored TRBV28, TRBJ1-2 and TRBJ2-5.

Described time point: newly diagnosed GD, antithyroid drugs for less than 3 months. Construction of the TCR library relied on RNA isolated from PBMCs. Arm-PCR of CDR3 regions and iRepertoire HTBI primers were used to build TCR beta libraries. Each CDR3 protein is one row after TCRdb ran MiXCR on the multiplex PCR reads. Of about 560,000 distinct CDR3 sequences listed, 16% are singletons. In this sample, this clonotype turned up a few times. Its antigen is still unknown. CDR1 is SGHVS, CDR2 FNYEAQ, per germline. V lost 5 bases and J lost 5; bases outside the gene matches: 10. The CDR3 extends over 15 amino acids. The same sample was also studied in work on T cells in Graves' hyperthyroidism and ophthalmopathy. That source adds: Criteria for exclusion of patients were uncontrolled infection, other autoimmune disease, pregnancy or lactation.

The chain carries TRBV7-6 and TRBJ2-7, with 9 bases lining up with TRBD1. This sequence was found in a man younger than 30 with Graves disease. Sequencing was performed on peripheral blood mononuclear cells (PBMCs), taken at new diagnosis, from a patient treated with antithyroid drugs. As DNA, the CDR3 is TGTGCCAGCAGCGGAGGACAGGGGAAATCTAACGAGCAGTACTTC. Translating it yields CASSGGQGKSNEQYF.